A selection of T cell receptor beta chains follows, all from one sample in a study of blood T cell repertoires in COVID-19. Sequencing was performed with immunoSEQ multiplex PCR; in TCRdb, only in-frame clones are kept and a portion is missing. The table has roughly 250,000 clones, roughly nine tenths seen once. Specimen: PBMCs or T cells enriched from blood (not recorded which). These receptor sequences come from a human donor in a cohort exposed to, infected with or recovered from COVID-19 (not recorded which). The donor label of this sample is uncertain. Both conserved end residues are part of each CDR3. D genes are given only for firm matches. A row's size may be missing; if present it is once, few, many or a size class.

CDR3aa: CASGQGHNQPQHF
CDR3nt: TGTGCCAGCGGCCAGGGTCACAATCAGCCCCAGCATTTT
abundance: NA
j_gene: TRBJ1-5
v_gene: TRBV12-3/TRBV12-4
d_gene: NA

CDR3aa: CASSLYPGTGYEQYF
CDR3nt: TGTGCCAGCAGCCTTTACCCAGGGACAGGTTACGAGCAGTACTTC
abundance: NA
j_gene: TRBJ2-7
v_gene: TRBV5-4
d_gene: TRBD1

CDR3aa: CASSSYYEQYF
CDR3nt: TGTGCCAGCAGCTCGTACTACGAGCAGTACTTC
abundance: NA
j_gene: TRBJ2-7
v_gene: TRBV7-2
d_gene: NA

CDR3aa: CASSPYRTEETQYF
CDR3nt: TGTGCCAGCAGCCCATACCGGACAGAAGAGACCCAGTACTTC
abundance: NA
j_gene: TRBJ2-5
v_gene: TRBV5-4
d_gene: NA

CDR3aa: CASSMLTLSNQPQHF
CDR3nt: TGTGCCAGTAGTATGTTGACACTTAGCAATCAGCCCCAGCATTTT
abundance: NA
j_gene: TRBJ1-5
v_gene: TRBV19
d_gene: NA

CDR3aa: CSVARDSYTEAFF
CDR3nt: TGCAGCGTTGCCCGGGACAGCTACACTGAAGCTTTCTTT
abundance: few
j_gene: TRBJ1-1
v_gene: TRBV29-1
d_gene: TRBD1

CDR3aa: CASSYRQGPRYQPQHF
CDR3nt: TGTGCCAGCAGCTATAGACAGGGGCCTAGGTATCAGCCCCAGCATTTT
abundance: few
j_gene: TRBJ1-5
v_gene: TRBV7-2
d_gene: TRBD1

CDR3aa: CASSFSGNTIYF
CDR3nt: TGTGCCAGCAGCTTTTCGGGAAACACCATATATTTT
abundance: few
j_gene: TRBJ1-3
v_gene: TRBV7-9
d_gene: NA

CDR3aa: CASSLPEGDTSGGPSSYNEQFF
CDR3nt: TGCGCCAGCAGCCTCCCCGAGGGCGACACTAGCGGGGGGCCGAGCTCCTACAATGAGCAGTTCTTC
abundance: NA
j_gene: TRBJ2-1
v_gene: TRBV4-1
d_gene: TRBD2

CDR3aa: CASSSSSLGGLNEQYF
CDR3nt: TGTGCCAGCAGCAGTTCCTCGTTGGGGGGATTGAACGAGCAGTACTTC
abundance: NA
j_gene: TRBJ2-7
v_gene: TRBV11-3
d_gene: NA

CDR3aa: CASSLGRGQGPQHF
CDR3nt: TGCGCCAGCAGCTTGGGCAGGGGGCAAGGGCCCCAGCATTTT
abundance: NA
j_gene: TRBJ1-5
v_gene: TRBV5-1
d_gene: TRBD1

CDR3aa: CASSIMAGVLETQYF
CDR3nt: TGTGCCAGTAGTATTATGGCAGGGGTTCTAGAGACCCAGTACTTC
abundance: NA
j_gene: TRBJ2-5
v_gene: TRBV19
d_gene: NA

CDR3aa: CASSEERVSREDNEKLFF
CDR3nt: TGTGCCAGCAGTGAAGAAAGGGTAAGCAGGGAGGATAATGAAAAACTGTTTTTT
abundance: once
j_gene: TRBJ1-4
v_gene: TRBV2
d_gene: NA

CDR3aa: CASSLAPLRGSYNEQFF
CDR3nt: TGCGCCAGCAGCTTGGCCCCTTTGCGGGGCTCCTACAATGAGCAGTTCTTC
abundance: NA
j_gene: TRBJ2-1
v_gene: TRBV5-1
d_gene: NA

CDR3aa: CASSDRTVNQPQHF
CDR3nt: TGTGCCAGCAGTGATCGGACAGTAAATCAGCCCCAGCATTTT
abundance: NA
j_gene: TRBJ1-5
v_gene: TRBV6-2/TRBV6-3
d_gene: NA

CDR3aa: CATSEAGPHQPQHF
CDR3nt: TGTGCCACCAGTGAGGCGGGGCCCCATCAGCCCCAGCATTTT
abundance: NA
j_gene: TRBJ1-5
v_gene: TRBV24-1
d_gene: NA

CDR3aa: CATSDSQTSNQPQHF
CDR3nt: TGTGCCACCAGTGATTCACAGACTAGCAATCAGCCCCAGCATTTT
abundance: NA
j_gene: TRBJ1-5
v_gene: TRBV24-1
d_gene: NA

CDR3aa: CATSEGGEGYNEQFF
CDR3nt: TGTGCCACCTCCGAAGGGGGCGAGGGCTACAATGAGCAGTTCTTC
abundance: once
j_gene: TRBJ2-1
v_gene: TRBV7-3
d_gene: TRBD1

CDR3aa: CASSFGGTVGEAFF
CDR3nt: TGTGCCAGCAGCTTTGGTGGGACTGTTGGTGAAGCTTTCTTT
abundance: NA
j_gene: TRBJ1-1
v_gene: TRBV11-2
d_gene: NA

CDR3aa: CASSEMGQGNNEQFF
CDR3nt: TGTGCCAGCAGTGAGATGGGACAGGGTAACAATGAGCAGTTCTTC
abundance: once
j_gene: TRBJ2-1
v_gene: TRBV6-4
d_gene: TRBD1

CDR3aa: CASSFLAGGDNEQFF
CDR3nt: TGTGCCAGCAGCTTCCTAGCGGGGGGGGACAATGAGCAGTTCTTC
abundance: few
j_gene: TRBJ2-1
v_gene: TRBV7-2
d_gene: TRBD2

CDR3aa: CATSTGDVGEQYF
CDR3nt: TGTGCCACCTCGACAGGGGATGTCGGCGAGCAGTACTTC
abundance: NA
j_gene: TRBJ2-7
v_gene: TRBV2
d_gene: TRBD1

CDR3aa: CASSAHWGDVGTQYF
CDR3nt: TGTGCCAGCAGCGCTCATTGGGGGGACGTAGGGACGCAGTATTTT
abundance: NA
j_gene: TRBJ2-3
v_gene: TRBV5-5
d_gene: NA

CDR3aa: CASSLEAAGYEQYF
CDR3nt: TGCGCCAGCAGCTTGGAGGCAGCAGGGTACGAGCAGTACTTC
abundance: few
j_gene: TRBJ2-7
v_gene: TRBV5-1
d_gene: NA

CDR3aa: CASSGGTGLGNTGELFF
CDR3nt: TGCGCCAGCAGCGGCGGGACAGGGTTGGGGAACACCGGGGAGCTGTTTTTT
abundance: few
j_gene: TRBJ2-2
v_gene: TRBV4-1
d_gene: TRBD1

CDR3aa: CASGLVRAGQGRSPLHF
CDR3nt: TGTGCTAGTGGTTTGGTACGGGCGGGACAGGGTCGTTCCCCCCTCCACTTT
abundance: NA
j_gene: TRBJ1-6
v_gene: TRBV12-5
d_gene: TRBD1

CDR3aa: CATAQEDSNQPQHF
CDR3nt: TGTGCCACGGCTCAGGAAGATAGCAATCAGCCCCAGCATTTT
abundance: once
j_gene: TRBJ1-5
v_gene: TRBV10-3
d_gene: NA

CDR3aa: CASSFGQSRSTNEKLFF
CDR3nt: TGCGCCAGCAGCTTTGGACAGTCCCGCTCAACTAATGAAAAACTGTTTTTT
abundance: NA
j_gene: TRBJ1-4
v_gene: TRBV5-1
d_gene: NA

CDR3aa: CASSPRGRAYEQYF
CDR3nt: TGTGCCAGCTCACCAAGGGGCAGGGCTTACGAGCAGTACTTC
abundance: few
j_gene: TRBJ2-7
v_gene: TRBV18
d_gene: NA

CDR3aa: CAWSAGGDQPQHF
CDR3nt: TGTGCCTGGAGCGCTGGCGGCGATCAGCCCCAGCATTTT
abundance: once
j_gene: TRBJ1-5
v_gene: TRBV30
d_gene: NA

CDR3aa: CASSPGRGAGTEAFF
CDR3nt: TGTGCCAGCTCACCGGGCCGGGGCGCGGGGACTGAAGCTTTCTTT
abundance: NA
j_gene: TRBJ1-1
v_gene: TRBV18
d_gene: NA

CDR3aa: CASSVTSGVYASTDTQYF
CDR3nt: TGTGCCAGCAGCGTGACTAGCGGGGTATACGCTAGCACAGATACGCAGTATTTT
abundance: NA
j_gene: TRBJ2-3
v_gene: TRBV9
d_gene: TRBD2

CDR3aa: CASSLSKGGVDGTDTQYF
CDR3nt: TGTGCCAGCAGCTTAAGCAAGGGCGGGGTGGATGGCACAGATACGCAGTATTTT
abundance: NA
j_gene: TRBJ2-3
v_gene: TRBV7-6
d_gene: NA

CDR3aa: CASSLIQGAGNTIYF
CDR3nt: TGTGCCAGCAGCTTGATACAGGGGGCTGGAAACACCATATATTTT
abundance: NA
j_gene: TRBJ1-3
v_gene: TRBV7-8
d_gene: TRBD1

CDR3aa: CASSLGTTFTDTQYF
CDR3nt: TGTGCCAGCAGTTTGGGGACTACCTTTACAGATACGCAGTATTTT
abundance: NA
j_gene: TRBJ2-3
v_gene: TRBV28
d_gene: TRBD2

CDR3aa: CASGGKRVSTDTQYF
CDR3nt: TGTGCCAGCGGAGGGAAGCGGGTTAGCACAGATACGCAGTATTTT
abundance: few
j_gene: TRBJ2-3
v_gene: TRBV2
d_gene: NA

CDR3aa: CASSPKPRQELFF
CDR3nt: TGTGCCAGCTCACCGAAGCCCCGCCAGGAGCTGTTTTTT
abundance: once
j_gene: TRBJ2-2
v_gene: TRBV18
d_gene: NA

CDR3aa: CATSRAPSQETQYF
CDR3nt: TGTGCCACCAGCAGAGCCCCTAGCCAAGAGACCCAGTACTTC
abundance: NA
j_gene: TRBJ2-5
v_gene: TRBV15
d_gene: NA

CDR3aa: CASSLDRLGGNEQFF
CDR3nt: TGTGCCAGCAGCTTAGATCGCCTTGGAGGGAATGAGCAGTTCTTC
abundance: NA
j_gene: TRBJ2-1
v_gene: TRBV7-7
d_gene: NA

CDR3aa: CASSLGQGPSYEQYF
CDR3nt: TGTGCCAGCAGCTTGGGACAGGGGCCCTCCTACGAGCAGTACTTC
abundance: NA
j_gene: TRBJ2-7
v_gene: TRBV9
d_gene: TRBD1

CDR3aa: CASSQGVAGNTEAFF
CDR3nt: TGCGCCAGCAGCCAAGGAGTCGCCGGTAACACTGAAGCTTTCTTT
abundance: NA
j_gene: TRBJ1-1
v_gene: TRBV4-1
d_gene: NA

CDR3aa: CASSQDIQGRVGYTF
CDR3nt: TGCGCCAGCAGCCAAGATATCCAGGGGAGGGTCGGCTACACCTTC
abundance: NA
j_gene: TRBJ1-2
v_gene: TRBV4-3
d_gene: NA

CDR3aa: CASSPRTGQETQYF
CDR3nt: TGTGCCAGCAGCCCTAGGACAGGGCAGGAGACCCAGTACTTC
abundance: NA
j_gene: TRBJ2-5
v_gene: TRBV11-3
d_gene: TRBD1

CDR3aa: CASSSAGSGEYEQYF
CDR3nt: TGTGCCAGCAGTTCCGCGGGTAGCGGGGAGTACGAGCAGTACTTC
abundance: NA
j_gene: TRBJ2-7
v_gene: TRBV27
d_gene: TRBD2

CDR3aa: CASSSRMNTEAFF
CDR3nt: TGTGCCAGCAGCTCTCGTATGAACACTGAAGCTTTCTTT
abundance: NA
j_gene: TRBJ1-1
v_gene: TRBV7-3
d_gene: NA

CDR3aa: CASSVRQATNEKLFF
CDR3nt: TGTGCCAGCAGCGTCCGACAGGCAACTAATGAAAAACTGTTTTTT
abundance: NA
j_gene: TRBJ1-4
v_gene: TRBV11-2
d_gene: NA

CDR3aa: CASGLDNRHYGYTF
CDR3nt: TGTGCTAGTGGTTTGGATAACAGGCACTATGGCTACACCTTC
abundance: NA
j_gene: TRBJ1-2
v_gene: TRBV12-5
d_gene: NA

CDR3aa: CASSQYSENIQYF
CDR3nt: TGCGCCAGCAGCCAATATAGTGAGAACATTCAGTACTTC
abundance: NA
j_gene: TRBJ2-4
v_gene: TRBV4-1
d_gene: NA

CDR3aa: CASSPLRNEAFF
CDR3nt: TGTGCCAGCAGCCCCCTAAGAAATGAAGCTTTCTTT
abundance: NA
j_gene: TRBJ1-1
v_gene: TRBV14
d_gene: NA